Listed below are T cell receptor beta chains from one sample, sequenced in a study of CD8+CD57+ T cells in acquired aplastic anemia. TCRdb passed the reads through MiXCR, listing each CDR3 protein once. The data hold around 150,000 distinct CDR3 sequences, with 71% observed a single time. Sequencing was performed on sorted CD4+, CD8+, or CD8+CD57+ T cells (not recorded which) from PBMCs. Receptor source: a human donor with aplastic anemia. CDR3s include the opening cysteine and the closing phenylalanine or tryptophan. Each record gives: V gene, J gene, CDR3 protein.

TRBV15	TRBJ2-2	CATSIGTSGSGSGGELFF
TRBV7-6	TRBJ2-1	CASSGWREGHNEQFF
TRBV7-2	TRBJ2-1	CAMSRESYNEQFF
TRBV20-1	TRBJ1-2	CSASMGQGNANYGYTF
TRBV12-3/TRBV12-4	TRBJ2-7	CASSLVGGFGEQYF
TRBV5-1	TRBJ2-7	CASSTISDGLYEQYF
TRBV6-5	TRBJ2-7	CASSYGGQSSYEQYF
TRBV7-2	TRBJ2-7	CASSTGGTGRYEQYF
TRBV6-5	TRBJ2-5	CASSWTSGQETQYF
TRBV4-1	TRBJ2-7	CASTLRRGGSYEQYF
TRBV5-1	TRBJ2-7	CASSLDAGQTYEQYF
TRBV7-3	TRBJ2-5	CASSRATSGQETQYF
TRBV2	TRBJ2-5	CASSEQGQGETQYF